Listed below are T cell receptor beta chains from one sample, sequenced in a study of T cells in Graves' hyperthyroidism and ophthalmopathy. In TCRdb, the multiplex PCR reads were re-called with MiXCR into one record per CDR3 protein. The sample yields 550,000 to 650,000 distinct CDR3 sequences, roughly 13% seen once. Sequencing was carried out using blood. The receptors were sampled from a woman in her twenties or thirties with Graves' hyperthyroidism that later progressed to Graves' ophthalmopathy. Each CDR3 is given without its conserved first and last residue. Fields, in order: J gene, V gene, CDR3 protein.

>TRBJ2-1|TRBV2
ASKAGVYNEQF
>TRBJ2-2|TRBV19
ASGTGTWTGELF
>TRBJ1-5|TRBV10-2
ASSQYRDSNQPQH
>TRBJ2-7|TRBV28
ASASHQGANEQY
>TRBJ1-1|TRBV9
ASSAEGGGTEAF
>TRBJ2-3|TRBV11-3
ASSRDAGETDTQY
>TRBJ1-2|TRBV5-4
ASSQQGESYGYT
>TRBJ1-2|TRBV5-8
ASSLDAANYGYT
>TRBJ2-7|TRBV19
ASSIQPSLSYEQY
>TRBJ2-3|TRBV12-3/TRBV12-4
ASSPNLRDRGVDGDTQY
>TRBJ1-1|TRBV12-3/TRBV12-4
ASSSFAGVAF
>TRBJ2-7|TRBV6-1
ASSDVVRLRGEQY
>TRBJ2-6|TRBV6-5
APKGGSGANVLT
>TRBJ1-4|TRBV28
ASAENEKLF
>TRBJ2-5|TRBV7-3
ASSLWQRETQY
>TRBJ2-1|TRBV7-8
ASSQDVQRRHNEQF
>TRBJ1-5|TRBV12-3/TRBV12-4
ARKGTGTLNSNQPQH
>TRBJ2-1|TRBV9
ASSVDVAGSPNEQF
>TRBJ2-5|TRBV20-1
SGGVEETQY
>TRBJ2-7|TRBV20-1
SARGYGSPYEQY
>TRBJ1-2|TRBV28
ASSPSWGRGYGYT
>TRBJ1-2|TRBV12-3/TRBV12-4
ASSLAIRVGVENYGYT
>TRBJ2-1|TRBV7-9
ASSSKSGNSYNEQF
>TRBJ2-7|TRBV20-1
SAHRDYEQY
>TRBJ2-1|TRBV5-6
ASSIGQGSSYNEQF
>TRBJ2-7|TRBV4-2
ASSQVLAGGPPEQY
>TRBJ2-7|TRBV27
ASRDRASSYEQY
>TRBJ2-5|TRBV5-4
ASSPRTTQETQY
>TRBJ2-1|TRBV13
ASSMGLAEEQF
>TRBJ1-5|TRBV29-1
SVQRQEDQPQH
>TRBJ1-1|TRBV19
ASSIEFGGSEAF
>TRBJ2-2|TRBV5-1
ASSSQGDGELF
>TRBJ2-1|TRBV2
ASSAGGGAQF
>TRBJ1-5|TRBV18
ASSLSPGTGQPQH
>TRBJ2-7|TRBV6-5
ASSSESAINEQY
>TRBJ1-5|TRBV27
ASSPPGQVNQPQH